A single sample is the source of the 16 T cell receptor beta chains below, sequenced in a study of early T cells in non-severe SARS-CoV-2 infection. TCRdb re-called the 5' RACE reads with MiXCR, one entry per CDR3 protein. The sample consists of about 100,000 distinct CDR3 sequences, approximately 13% of them appearing once. Sequenced sample: whole blood. The receptors here all came from an adult who was a healthcare worker with PCR-confirmed SARS-CoV-2 infection or an uninfected control (not recorded which).

The chain is built from TRBV4-3 and TRBJ2-7; no definite D call. The CDR3 contains 15 residues. The ends were cut back, 1 base at V and 1 base at J, with 11 bases in the middle. In germline, CDR1 is LGHNA, CDR2 YSLEER. The CDR3 region is CASSQVWATSYEQYF. The CDR3 bases are TGCGCCAGCAGCCAAGTATGGGCCACTTCCTACGAGCAGTACTTC.

The chain joins TRBV28 to TRBJ1-1, with D unclear. The CDR3 sequence is 15 residues long. The germline V gene encodes CDR1 MDHEN and CDR2 SYDVKM. Deletions cut 6 bases from V and 0 bases from J, with 14 bases between. CDR3 protein: CASSLIGILNTEAFF. CDR3 coding DNA: TGTGCCAGCAGCCTAATCGGGATCCTGAACACTGAAGCTTTCTTT.

The sample holds a few counts of this clonotype. At one end the junction does not follow the germline gene, possibly because of a read error. The CDR3: CSAPPDITDKQYF. The DNA for the CDR3 is TGCAGTGCCCCCCCAGACATCACAGATAAGCAGTATTTT. The chain carries TRBV20-1 and TRBJ2-3, with D uncertain. This CDR3 comprises 13 residues. Germline V CDR1 and CDR2: DFQATT, SNEGSKA (reference sequence).

Ten or more counts support this clonotype. The chain joins TRBV5-1 to TRBJ2-3; tentative D call: TRBD2 (6 bases). CDR3 length: 16 amino acids. V lost 4 bases to trimming and J lost 0 bases, with 15 bases between them. CDR1 and CDR2 (germline): SGHRS, YFSETQ. CDR3 in DNA: TGCGCCAGCAGCCGCGGGACGCTTGACAGCACAGATACGCAGTATTTT. Translating it yields CASSRGTLDSTDTQYF.

The gene calls are TRBV28 and TRBJ1-2; unclear D gene. The V end lost 3 bases, the J end lost 8 bases, and 10 bases lay between the germline ends. This CDR3 contains 12 residues. Germline CDR1 reads MDHEN; CDR2 reads SYDVKM. The CDR3 here is CASSFVVGGYTF. Here the CDR3 DNA reads TGTGCCAGCAGTTTTGTGGTGGGAGGCTACACCTTC.

This clonotype was detected many times. This rearrangement joins TRBV5-1 to TRBJ2-2; 8 bases are a match to TRBD2. From germline, CDR1 is SGHRS and CDR2 YFSETQ. Trimming at V came to 0 bases and at J to 5 bases, leaving 6 bases not matched to a gene. The CDR3 has 16 amino acids. Written as DNA, the CDR3 is TGCGCCAGCAGCTTGGCGCGGGGGGCCGGAACCGGGGAGCTGTTTTTT. Its translation is CASSLARGAGTGELFF.

This clonotype was seen more than once but under ten times. The chain has TRBV2 and TRBJ2-2, with D possibly being TRBD1 (5 bases). Germline lookup yields CDR1 SNHLY and CDR2 FYNNEI. Trimming pared 7 bases from V and 1 base from J, leaving 13 bases between. The CDR3 consists of 15 residues. The CDR3 spells CASIGPGQNTGELFF. The DNA of the CDR3 is TGTGCCAGCATCGGGCCAGGACAGAACACCGGGGAGCTGTTTTTT.

This clonotype was seen a few times. V usage is TRBV19 and J usage is TRBJ2-2; perhaps D is TRBD1 or TRBD2 (5 bases each). The V and J ends lost 3 bases and 2 bases respectively, with 10 bases between them. There are 15 residues in the CDR3. Germline-derived CDR1 and CDR2 are LNHDA and SQIVND (reference sequence). The CDR3 here is CASSIMGVNTGELFF. CDR3 DNA: TGTGCCAGTAGTATTATGGGGGTCAACACCGGGGAGCTGTTTTTT.

This sequence joins TRBV21-1 and TRBJ1-3. TRBV21-1 is a listed pseudogene. This CDR3 region has 12 residues. CDR3 DNA: TGTGCCAGCAGGAGCAGCGGAAACACCATATATTTT. Its protein is CASRSSGNTIYF.

This clonotype has ten or more counts. This chain connects TRBV29-1 to TRBJ2-3; D is tentatively TRBD1 or TRBD2 (5 bases each). Germline values: CDR1 SQVTM, CDR2 ANQGSEA. V was clipped by 6 bases and J by 6 bases, with 22 bases between them. This CDR3 has 15 residues. The CDR3 nucleotides are TGCAGCGTGCGCCGGGACCTCGATCCCGATGATACGCAGTATTTT. It yields the protein CSVRRDLDPDDTQYF.

This clonotype was detected many times. This sequence joins TRBV6-1 and TRBJ1-2, with a weak D call TRBD1 (6 bases). CDR3 length equals 16 residues. Germline V gives CDR1 MNHNS, CDR2 SASEGT. Trimming took 1 base from V and 0 from J, leaving 12 bases between them. For the CDR3, the DNA is TGTGCCAGCAGTGAAGGGAGACAGGTGGCTAACTATGGCTACACCTTC. Translation gives CASSEGRQVANYGYTF.

The rearrangement joins TRBV28 to TRBJ2-7; TRBD2 is a possible D gene (5 bases). This CDR3 spans 12 amino acids. The germline V gene has CDR1 MDHEN and CDR2 SYDVKM. Trimming left V 6 bases short and J 7 bases short, with 13 bases between. The CDR3: CASSPGLGEQYF. CDR3 bases: TGTGCCAGCAGCCCGGGGTTGGGTGAGCAGTACTTC.

This clonotype came up a few times. CDR3 sequence reads: CASSPDRAAYEQYF. DNA of the CDR3: TGTGCCAGCTCACCAGACAGGGCCGCCTACGAGCAGTACTTC. J is TRBJ2-7 and V is TRBV18; 7 positions agree with TRBD1. CDR3 length: 14 residues. V was pared by 2 bases and J by 2 bases, with 3 bases of the junction left unmatched. The germline V gene has CDR1 KGHSH and CDR2 LQKENI.

This rearrangement joins TRBV6-5 to TRBJ2-7; D gene ambiguous. Germline CDR1 is MNHEY and CDR2 is SVGAGI. The CDR3 has 14 residues. V shed 0 bases and J shed 2 bases, with 8 bases lying between them. The CDR3 loop is CASSYSQTAYEQYF. In DNA form, the CDR3 reads TGTGCCAGCAGTTACTCCCAAACTGCCTACGAGCAGTACTTC.

This clonotype has more than one count but fewer than ten. The V and J genes are TRBV4-2 and TRBJ2-7, with D unclear. V lost 4 bases and J 6 bases, leaving 13 bases between the germline ends. The germline V gene encodes CDR1 LGHNA and CDR2 YNFKEQ. CDR3 size: 13 residues. The CDR3 sequence: CASSLALEGEQYF. In DNA form, the CDR3 reads TGTGCCAGCAGCCTTGCTTTGGAAGGCGAGCAGTACTTC.

The chain links TRBV5-6 to TRBJ1-1, with D perhaps matching TRBD1 (5 bases). V lost 3 bases to trimming and J lost 1 base, with 16 bases between them. The CDR3 runs to 16 residues. The V gene's germline CDR1 is SGHDT and CDR2 YYEEEE. The CDR3 region is CASSSVPGPANTEAFF. The CDR3 region has the DNA TGTGCCAGCAGCTCCGTTCCGGGACCGGCGAACACTGAAGCTTTCTTT.